The source of this T cell receptor beta chain is a study of blood T cells in healthy people across ages. Of note for this clonotype: The antigen remains undetermined.

Together with a sample-barcoded 5' primer, a J-beta primer mix was included in a second PCR lasting 7 to 11 cycles. MiXCR, run by TCRdb on the 5' RACE reads, gives a single entry per CDR3 protein. The sample lists hundreds of thousands of distinct CDR3 sequences, about 56% occurring once. Study results and limitations: There was no known CMV status for donors, so expanded clonotype changes were possibly confounded.

The CDR3 runs 16 residues. With V trimmed by 1 base and J by 7 bases, 12 bases remained unmatched. The germline V gene has CDR1 DFQATT and CDR2 SNEGSKA (reference sequence). The receptor's source is a man aged 35-49 years in good health. The chain combines TRBV20-1 with TRBJ2-1; 8 nucleotides line up with TRBD2. Material for sequencing was blood. In nucleotides, the CDR3 is TGCAGTGCTAGAGCCCCCGTTCCCGGGACTAGAAATGAGCAGTTCTTC. Translation gives CSARAPVPGTRNEQFF.